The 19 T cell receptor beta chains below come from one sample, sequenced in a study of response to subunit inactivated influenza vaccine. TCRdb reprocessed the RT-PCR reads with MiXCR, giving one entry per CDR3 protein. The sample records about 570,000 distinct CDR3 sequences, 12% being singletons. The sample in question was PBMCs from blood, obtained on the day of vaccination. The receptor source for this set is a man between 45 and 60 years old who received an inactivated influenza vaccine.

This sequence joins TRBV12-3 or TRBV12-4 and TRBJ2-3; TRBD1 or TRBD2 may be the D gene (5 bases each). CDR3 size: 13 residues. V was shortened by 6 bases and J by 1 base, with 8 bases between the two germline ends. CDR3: CASRVGGTDTQYF. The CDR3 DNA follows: TGTGCCAGCAGGGTGGGGGGCACAGATACGCAGTATTTT.

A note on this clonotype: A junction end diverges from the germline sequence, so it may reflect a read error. CDR3 sequence: CATSENGQVTDTQYF. DNA for the CDR3: TGTGCCACCAGTGAGAACGGACAGGTAACAGATACGCAGTATTTT. V is TRBV10-3 and J is TRBJ2-3, with 7 positions matching TRBD1. This CDR3 comprises 15 residues. CDR1 is ENHRY and CDR2 is SYGVKD in the germline V gene.

This CDR3 reads CASSLSGGVSNEQFF. The CDR3 DNA reads TGTGCCAGCTCGCTCAGCGGGGGGGTATCCAATGAGCAGTTCTTC. The chain carries TRBV27 and TRBJ2-1, with 10 bases that match TRBD2. The CDR3 length is 15 residues. From germline, CDR1 is MNHEY and CDR2 SMNVEV (reference sequence). V trimming: 8 bases; J trimming: 6 bases; junction bases outside the gene matches: 10.

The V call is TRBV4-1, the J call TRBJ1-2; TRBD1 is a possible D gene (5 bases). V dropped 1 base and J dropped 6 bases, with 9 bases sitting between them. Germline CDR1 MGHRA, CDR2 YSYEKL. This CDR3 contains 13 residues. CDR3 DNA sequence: TGCGCCAGCAGCCAAGTGGGACTTGATGGCTACACCTTC. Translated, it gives CASSQVGLDGYTF.

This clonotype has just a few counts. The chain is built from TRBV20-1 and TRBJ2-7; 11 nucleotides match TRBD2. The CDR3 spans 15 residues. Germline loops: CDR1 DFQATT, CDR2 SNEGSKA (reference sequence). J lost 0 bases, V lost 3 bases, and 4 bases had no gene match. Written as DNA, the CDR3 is TGCAGTGCTAGCGCGGGACTAGCGGTCTCCTACGAGCAGTACTTC. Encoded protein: CSASAGLAVSYEQYF.

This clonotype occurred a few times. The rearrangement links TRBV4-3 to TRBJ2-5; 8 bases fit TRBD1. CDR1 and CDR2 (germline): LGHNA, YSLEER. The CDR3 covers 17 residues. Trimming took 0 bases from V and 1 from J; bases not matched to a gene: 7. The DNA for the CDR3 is TGCGCCAGCAGCCAAGATGGAGCAGGGGGCTCCCAAGAGACCCAGTACTTC. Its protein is CASSQDGAGGSQETQYF.

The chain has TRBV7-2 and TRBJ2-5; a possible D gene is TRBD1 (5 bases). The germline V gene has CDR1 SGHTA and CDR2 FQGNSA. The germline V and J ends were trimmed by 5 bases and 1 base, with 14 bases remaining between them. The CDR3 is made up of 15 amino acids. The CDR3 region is CASSPNSQVQETQYF. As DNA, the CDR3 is TGTGCCAGCAGCCCCAATTCACAGGTCCAAGAGACCCAGTACTTC.

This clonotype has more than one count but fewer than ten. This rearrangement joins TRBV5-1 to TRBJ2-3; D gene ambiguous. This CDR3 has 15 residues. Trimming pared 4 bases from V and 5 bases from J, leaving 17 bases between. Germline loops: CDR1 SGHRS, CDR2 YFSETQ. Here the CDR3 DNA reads TGCGCCAGCAGCCACCGCGAGCCCTATCGAGATACGCAGTATTTT. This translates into CASSHREPYRDTQYF.

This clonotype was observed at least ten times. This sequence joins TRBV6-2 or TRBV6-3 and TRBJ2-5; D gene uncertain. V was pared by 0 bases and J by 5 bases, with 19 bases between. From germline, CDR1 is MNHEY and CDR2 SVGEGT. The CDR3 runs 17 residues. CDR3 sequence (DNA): TGTGCCAGCAGTTACTCTTTTAGGATTCGGAGTTGGGAGACCCAGTACTTC. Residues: CASSYSFRIRSWETQYF.

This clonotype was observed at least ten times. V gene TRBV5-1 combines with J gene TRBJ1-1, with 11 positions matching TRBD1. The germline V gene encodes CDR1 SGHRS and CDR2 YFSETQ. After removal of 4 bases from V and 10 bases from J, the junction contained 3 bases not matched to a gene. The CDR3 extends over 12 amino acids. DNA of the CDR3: TGCGCCAGCAGCACTGGACAGGGGGCAGCTTTCTTT. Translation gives CASSTGQGAAFF. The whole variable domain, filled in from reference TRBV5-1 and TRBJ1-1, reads KAGVTQTPRYLIKTRGQQVTLSCSPISGHRSVSWYQQTPGQGLQFLFEYFSETQRNKGNFPGRFSGRQFSNSRSEMNVSTLELGDSALYLCASSTGQGAAFFGQGTRLTVV.

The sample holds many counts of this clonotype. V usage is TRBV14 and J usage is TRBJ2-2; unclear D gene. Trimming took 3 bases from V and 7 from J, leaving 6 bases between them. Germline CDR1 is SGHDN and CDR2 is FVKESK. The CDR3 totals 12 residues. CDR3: CASSQVVGELFF. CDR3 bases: TGTGCCAGCAGCCAGGTTGTCGGGGAGCTGTTTTTT. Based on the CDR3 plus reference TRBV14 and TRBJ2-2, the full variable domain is EAGVTQFPSHSVIEKGQTVTLRCDPISGHDNLYWYRRVMGKEIKFLLHFVKESKQDESGMPNNRFLAERTGGTYSTLKVQPAELEDSGVYFCASSQVVGELFFGEGSRLTVL.

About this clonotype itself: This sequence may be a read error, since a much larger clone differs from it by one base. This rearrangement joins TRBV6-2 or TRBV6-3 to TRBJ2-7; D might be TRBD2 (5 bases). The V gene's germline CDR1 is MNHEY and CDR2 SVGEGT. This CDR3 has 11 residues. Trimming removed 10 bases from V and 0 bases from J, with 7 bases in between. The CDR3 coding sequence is TGTGCCACCACTAGCTCCTACGAGCAGTACTTC. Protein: CATTSSYEQYF.

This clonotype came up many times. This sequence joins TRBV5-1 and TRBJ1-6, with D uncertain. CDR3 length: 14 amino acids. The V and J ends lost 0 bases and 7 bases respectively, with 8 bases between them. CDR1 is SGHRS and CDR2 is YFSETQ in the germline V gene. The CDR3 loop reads CASSLANSNSPLHF. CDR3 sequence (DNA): TGCGCCAGCAGCTTGGCCAACTCAAATTCACCCCTCCACTTT.

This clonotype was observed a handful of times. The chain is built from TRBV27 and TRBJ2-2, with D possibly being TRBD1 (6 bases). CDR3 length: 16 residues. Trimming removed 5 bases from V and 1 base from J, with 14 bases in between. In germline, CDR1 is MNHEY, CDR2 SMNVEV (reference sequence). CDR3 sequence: CASSLNRVVNTGELFF. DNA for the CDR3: TGTGCCAGCAGTCTAAACAGGGTAGTGAACACCGGGGAGCTGTTTTTT.

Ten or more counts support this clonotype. CDR3 nucleotide sequence: TGTGCCAGCAGCTTAGCGCTTGGGGGGGAATCCTACAATGAGCAGTTCTTC. Translating gives CASSLALGGESYNEQFF. The chain couples TRBV7-9 to TRBJ2-1; 7 nucleotides line up with TRBD2. This CDR3 is built from 17 residues. V gave up 0 bases and J gave up 1 base; unmatched junction bases: 6. Germline V gene data show CDR1 as SEHNR and CDR2 as FQNEAQ (reference sequence).

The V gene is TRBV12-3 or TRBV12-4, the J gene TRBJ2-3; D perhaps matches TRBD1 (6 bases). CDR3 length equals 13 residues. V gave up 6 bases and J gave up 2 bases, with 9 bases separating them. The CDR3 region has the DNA TGTGCCAGCAGAAACAGGGTCACAGATACGCAGTATTTT. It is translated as CASRNRVTDTQYF.

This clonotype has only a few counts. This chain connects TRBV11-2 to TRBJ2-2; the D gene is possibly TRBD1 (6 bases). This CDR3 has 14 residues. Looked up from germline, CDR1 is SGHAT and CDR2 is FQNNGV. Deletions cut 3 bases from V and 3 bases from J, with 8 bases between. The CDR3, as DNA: TGTGCCAGCAGCTTCAGACAGGACACCGGGGAGCTGTTTTTT. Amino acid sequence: CASSFRQDTGELFF.

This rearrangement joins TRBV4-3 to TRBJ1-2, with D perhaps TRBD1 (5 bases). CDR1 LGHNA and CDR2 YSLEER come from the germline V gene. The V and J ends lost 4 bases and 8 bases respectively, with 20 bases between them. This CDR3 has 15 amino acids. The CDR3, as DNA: TGCGCCAGCAGCCCCCGGGACGACGGTCTTGGGGGCTACACCTTC. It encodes CASSPRDDGLGGYTF.

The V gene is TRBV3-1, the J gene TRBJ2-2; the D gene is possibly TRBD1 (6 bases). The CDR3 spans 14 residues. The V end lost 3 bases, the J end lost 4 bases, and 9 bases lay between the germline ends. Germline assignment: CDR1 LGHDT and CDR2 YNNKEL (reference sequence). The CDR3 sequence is CASSHGTSTGELFF. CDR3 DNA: TGTGCCAGCAGCCATGGGACATCCACCGGGGAGCTGTTTTTT.